The 30 T cell receptor beta chains presented below share a single source sample, sequenced in a study of cytomegalovirus exposure and HLA in healthy donors. PCR involved 60 Vbeta and 13 Jbeta primers. Sequencing was performed with immunoSEQ multiplex PCR; in TCRdb, only in-frame clones are kept and a portion is missing. The sample has over 120,000 clones, around 80% seen once; the top ten hold around 3.2%. Sequenced input: PBMCs. The receptors here all came from a female donor in good health and CMV-seronegative.

The chain uses TRBV9 and TRBJ1-2; possible D gene TRBD1, 5 bases. This CDR3 contains 15 residues. V lost 0 bases to trimming and J lost 3 bases, with 12 bases between them. Germline assignment: CDR1 SGDLS and CDR2 YYNGEE. The CDR3 DNA follows: TGTGCCAGCAGCGTAGGGCGCTGGGGCGACTATGGCTACACCTTC. This codes for CASSVGRWGDYGYTF. Looking up the rest from reference TRBV9 and TRBJ1-2 gives the full variable domain: DSGVTQTPKHLITATGQRVTLRCSPRSGDLSVYWYQQSLDQGLQFLIQYYNGEERAKGNILERFSAQQFPDLHSELNLSSLELGDSALYFCASSVGRWGDYGYTFGSGTRLTVV.

This chain links TRBV15 with TRBJ2-2; 7 nucleotides align to TRBD2. Germline V gene sequence: CDR1 LNHNV, CDR2 YYDKDF (reference sequence). V was clipped by 4 bases and J by 1 base; unmatched bases: 3. This CDR3 is 15 amino acids long. CDR3 amino acids: CATSTPGGNTGELFF. The DNA for the CDR3 is TGTGCCACCAGCACCCCGGGAGGGAACACCGGGGAGCTGTTTTTT.

The chain combines TRBV11-1 with TRBJ1-1, with TRBD1 identical over 7 bases. V shed 3 bases and J 4 bases; nucleotides not matched to a gene: 2. Germline V lookup: CDR1 SGHAT, CDR2 FQDESV (reference sequence). The CDR3 consists of 13 residues. CDR3 nucleotide sequence: TGTGCCAGCAGCTTTGACAGGGTCACTGAAGCTTTCTTT. Encoded protein: CASSFDRVTEAFF.

The table lists this clone with a count of one. The V call is TRBV30, the J call TRBJ1-3; tentative D call: TRBD1 (5 bases). Looked up from germline, CDR1 is GTSNPN and CDR2 is SVGIG (reference sequence). The CDR3 runs 15 residues. The germline V and J ends were trimmed by 2 bases and 0 bases, with 11 bases remaining between them. The CDR3 here is CAWSMGRSSGNTIYF. In DNA, the CDR3 is TGTGCCTGGAGTATGGGGCGGTCCTCTGGAAACACCATATATTTT.

The chain recombines TRBV5-1 with TRBJ2-3, with a possible D match to TRBD2 (6 bases). Germline assignment: CDR1 SGHRS and CDR2 YFSETQ. V was trimmed by 4 bases and J by 0 bases, leaving 15 bases between them. The CDR3 extends over 16 amino acids. As DNA, the CDR3 is TGCGCCAGCAGCGTGGAGGGAGCTCTTAGCACAGATACGCAGTATTTT. Encoded protein: CASSVEGALSTDTQYF.

J is TRBJ2-7 and V is TRBV11-2; 8 bases agree with TRBD2. Germline V gene data show CDR1 as SGHAT and CDR2 as FQNNGV. This CDR3 has 16 amino acids. The trim removed 3 bases at V and 1 base at J, leaving 8 bases unmatched. The CDR3 spells CASSFGTRGASYEQYF. The CDR3 DNA reads as TGTGCCAGCAGCTTTGGGACTAGGGGGGCTTCCTACGAGCAGTACTTC.

This clone was detected only once. This chain joins TRBV5-1 and TRBJ2-7; TRBD2 aligns across 16 bases. The trim removed 3 bases at V and 2 bases at J, leaving 5 bases unmatched. The CDR3 is 17 residues long. Germline assignment: CDR1 SGHRS and CDR2 YFSETQ. The CDR3 reads CASSWGLAGGMTYEQYF. CDR3 in DNA: TGCGCCAGCAGCTGGGGACTAGCGGGAGGGATGACCTACGAGCAGTACTTC.

This clone came up once. This CDR3 reads CSVNRRTGGGRNTEAFF. CDR3 bases: TGCAGCGTTAATCGACGGACAGGGGGCGGTCGGAACACTGAAGCTTTCTTT. The V and J genes are TRBV29-1 and TRBJ1-1; TRBD1 matches at 11 bases. Unmatched junction bases numbered 12, after V lost 5 bases and J lost 1 base. Germline CDR1 and CDR2: SQVTM and ANQGSEA. The CDR3 spans 17 residues.

This clone was observed a handful of times. The chain carries TRBV5-1 and TRBJ1-1, with 7 bases matching TRBD1. In germline, CDR1 is SGHRS, CDR2 YFSETQ. Unmatched junction bases numbered 11, after V lost 4 bases and J lost 5 bases. The CDR3 runs 15 residues. The CDR3 bases are TGCGCCAGCAGCCCCCCGTGGGCAGGGGGGACTGAAGCTTTCTTT. Amino acids: CASSPPWAGGTEAFF.

The J gene is TRBJ1-1, the V gene TRBV6-1; a weak D match, TRBD1 (6 bases). V lost 8 bases and J lost 6, with 19 bases in between. This CDR3 is 14 amino acids long. The germline V gene encodes CDR1 MNHNS and CDR2 SASEGT. In nucleotides, the CDR3 is TGTGCCAGCGGGGGGGCGAGAGAAGTCTCTGAAGCTTTCTTT. It codes for CASGGAREVSEAFF.

About this clone itself: This sample also contains other DNA sequences that code for the same CDR3. The rearrangement uses TRBV9 and TRBJ1-1; D unresolved. Germline lookup yields CDR1 SGDLS and CDR2 YYNGEE. CDR3 size: 14 residues. Trimming removed 0 bases from V and 1 base from J, with 7 bases in between. CDR3 loop: CASSVVPGNTEAFF. DNA for the CDR3: TGTGCCAGCAGCGTAGTGCCGGGGAACACTGAAGCTTTCTTT.

V is TRBV27 and J is TRBJ1-2; D is uncertain. Germline assignment: CDR1 MNHEY and CDR2 SMNVEV (reference sequence). This CDR3 has 13 amino acids. V lost 1 base to trimming and J lost 2 bases, with 5 bases between them. The CDR3 bases are TGTGCCAGCAGTTTATGGCAGAACTATGGCTACACCTTC. It yields the protein CASSLWQNYGYTF.

This clone has more than one count but fewer than ten. The J gene is TRBJ2-5, the V gene TRBV4-2; D is possibly TRBD1 (6 bases). The germline V gene has CDR1 LGHNA and CDR2 YNFKEQ. V gave up 5 bases and J gave up 1 base, with 20 bases separating them. The CDR3 spans 17 residues. CDR3 nucleotides: TGTGCCAGCAGCTTGGCCATGGCAGGGGCACTCCAAGAGACCCAGTACTTC. Amino acids: CASSLAMAGALQETQYF.

The chain joins TRBV7-9 to TRBJ2-2; TRBD1 is a possible D gene (5 bases). Germline V gene lookup returns CDR1 SEHNR and CDR2 FQNEAQ (reference sequence). Deletions cut 5 bases from V and 5 bases from J, with 12 bases between. This CDR3 spans 14 amino acids. The CDR3 protein is CASSARQITGELFF. The CDR3, as DNA: TGTGCCAGCAGCGCCAGACAGATAACCGGGGAGCTGTTTTTT.

The chain joins TRBV30 to TRBJ1-4; D might be TRBD1 (5 bases). Trimming took off 2 bases at V and 3 bases at J, with 10 bases between the two ends. Germline V gene data show CDR1 as GTSNPN and CDR2 as SVGIG (reference sequence). This CDR3 is 14 amino acids long. Here the CDR3 reads CAWSLGGSNEKLFF. The CDR3, as DNA: TGTGCCTGGAGTTTGGGGGGTTCTAATGAAAAACTGTTTTTT.

This sequence joins TRBV7-2 and TRBJ1-6; D gene uncertain. V lost 3 bases and J 3 bases, leaving 12 bases between the germline ends. The germline V gene has CDR1 SGHTA and CDR2 FQGNSA. This CDR3 has 16 residues. CDR3 region: CASSLGSPHYNSPLHF. The CDR3 bases are TGTGCCAGCAGCTTGGGGAGCCCGCACTATAATTCACCCCTCCACTTT.

The chain combines TRBV7-8 with TRBJ1-1, with 9 nucleotides matching TRBD1. Unmatched junction bases numbered 8, after V lost 6 bases and J lost 6 bases. Germline V CDR1 and CDR2: SGHVS, FQNEAQ. The CDR3 is 14 amino acids. Written as DNA, the CDR3 is TGTGCCAGCAGTCGAGGACAGGGGATTTCTGAAGCTTTCTTT. Its translation is CASSRGQGISEAFF.

The V call is TRBV7-2, the J call TRBJ1-2; 12 bases fit TRBD1. Germline V gene sequence: CDR1 SGHTA, CDR2 FQGNSA. This CDR3 comprises 15 residues. Trimming at V came to 1 base and at J to 8 bases, leaving 5 bases not matched to a gene. CDR3 residues: CASSLGGQGARGYTF. The CDR3 region has the DNA TGTGCCAGCAGCTTAGGGGGACAGGGGGCACGGGGCTACACCTTC.

This rearrangement joins TRBV4-1 to TRBJ1-4, with TRBD1 matching 7 bases. J lost 7 bases, V lost 1 base, and 12 bases had no gene match. Germline V gene data show CDR1 as MGHRA and CDR2 as YSYEKL. This CDR3 contains 17 residues. The CDR3 loop reads CASSQAGGTGAGEKLFF. The CDR3 region has the DNA TGCGCCAGCAGCCAAGCTGGGGGAACAGGGGCAGGTGAAAAACTGTTTTTT.

This chain links TRBV29-1 with TRBJ2-3; D remains ambiguous. The germline CDR1 and CDR2 sequences are SQVTM and ANQGSEA. CDR3 length equals 12 residues. The V and J ends lost 4 bases and 2 bases respectively, with 7 bases between them. CDR3 region: CSVGGYTDTQYF. Here the CDR3 DNA reads TGCAGCGTTGGCGGATACACAGATACGCAGTATTTT.

The chain carries TRBV4-1 and TRBJ1-5; no definite D call. V was clipped by 0 bases and J by 1 base, with 7 bases between them. This CDR3 is built from 15 residues. Germline loops: CDR1 MGHRA, CDR2 YSYEKL. CDR3 sequence: CASSQDRGSNQPQHF. The CDR3, as DNA: TGCGCCAGCAGCCAAGATCGGGGAAGCAATCAGCCCCAGCATTTT.

The V call is TRBV2, the J call TRBJ2-7; D is possibly TRBD1 (6 bases). Deletions cut 3 bases from V and 2 bases from J, with 14 bases between. Germline values: CDR1 SNHLY, CDR2 FYNNEI. The CDR3 totals 15 residues. CDR3 sequence: CASSDPGAAAYEQYF. DNA for the CDR3: TGTGCCAGCAGTGACCCAGGGGCCGCCGCCTACGAGCAGTACTTC.

The rearrangement uses TRBV28 and TRBJ1-5; TRBD1 might be the D (5 bases). Germline CDR1 and CDR2: MDHEN and SYDVKM. Trimming stripped 3 bases from V and 0 bases from J, with 12 bases between. The length of the CDR3 is 16 residues. CDR3 in amino acids: CASSFSWDYSNQPQHF. CDR3 in DNA: TGTGCCAGCAGTTTTAGTTGGGACTATAGCAATCAGCCCCAGCATTTT.

This clone showed up just a few times. This chain connects TRBV30 to TRBJ1-1; D not resolved. The CDR3 is made up of 13 amino acids. The V end lost 4 bases, the J end lost 1 base, and 10 bases lay between the germline ends. Germline-derived CDR1 and CDR2 are GTSNPN and SVGIG (reference sequence). The CDR3 protein is CAWNFEGNTEAFF. CDR3 in DNA: TGTGCCTGGAACTTTGAGGGGAACACTGAAGCTTTCTTT.

V and J are TRBV7-9 and TRBJ2-3; 9 positions match TRBD2. The germline V gene has CDR1 SEHNR and CDR2 FQNEAQ (reference sequence). CDR3 length equals 16 residues. Germline trimming cut 0 bases from V and 4 bases from J; bases unmatched to any gene: 5. The CDR3 spells CASSLAVRGGPDTQYF. As DNA, the CDR3 is TGTGCCAGCAGCTTAGCGGTGCGGGGGGGCCCAGATACGCAGTATTTT.

A single count supports this clone. V usage is TRBV18 and J usage is TRBJ2-7; 11 bases fit TRBD2. This CDR3 comprises 16 residues. The V segment lost 4 bases and the J segment 6 bases; nucleotides outside the gene matches: 11. Per germline, CDR1 KGHSH and CDR2 LQKENI. CDR3 residues: CASSRRTSGRVVEQYF. CDR3 nucleotides: TGTGCCAGCTCACGTCGTACTAGCGGGAGAGTGGTCGAGCAGTACTTC.

This clone was seen only once. The chain joins TRBV28 to TRBJ2-4; TRBD2 matches 11 bases. With 4 bases clipped from V and 0 bases from J, the junction kept 17 bases outside the gene matches. CDR1 MDHEN and CDR2 SYDVKM come from the germline V gene. This CDR3 region has 21 residues. In DNA, the CDR3 is TGTGCCAGCAGTTCGTGGACTAGCGGGTCGGGTGAGCGGATAGCCAAAAACATTCAGTACTTC. Its protein product is CASSSWTSGSGERIAKNIQYF.

V and J are TRBV9 and TRBJ2-5; 8 bases map to TRBD2. The CDR3 sequence is 16 residues long. Germline-derived CDR1 and CDR2 are SGDLS and YYNGEE. The V and J ends lost 0 bases and 5 bases, in that order; junction bases with no gene match: 9. The CDR3: CASSVDPGGPLETQYF. The CDR3 DNA follows: TGTGCCAGCAGCGTAGATCCGGGAGGGCCGTTGGAGACCCAGTACTTC.

The chain carries TRBV5-1 and TRBJ2-6; 7 bases are a match to TRBD1. V gave up 4 bases and J gave up 0 bases; unmatched junction bases: 7. Germline V CDR1 and CDR2: SGHRS, YFSETQ. This CDR3 comprises 17 residues. The CDR3 spells CASSLDRLSSGANVLTF. The CDR3 nucleotides read TGCGCCAGCAGCCTGGACAGGTTAAGCTCTGGGGCCAACGTCCTGACTTTC.

The chain carries TRBV9 and TRBJ2-1; 8 positions agree with TRBD2. After removal of 0 bases from V and 3 bases from J, the junction contained 8 bases not matched to a gene. Per the germline V gene, CDR1 is SGDLS and CDR2 is YYNGEE. This CDR3 comprises 17 residues. As DNA, the CDR3 is TGTGCCAGCAGCGTAGATCGGGGGGGGTCTCACTACAATGAGCAGTTCTTC. It yields the protein CASSVDRGGSHYNEQFF.